This T cell receptor beta chain comes out of a study of radiation and T cells in renal cell carcinoma. Trimming took 5 bases from V and 6 from J; bases not matched to a gene: 6. The V gene's germline CDR1 is LGHNA and CDR2 YSLEER. The length of the CDR3 is 16 residues. Notes on this clone: The target antigen is unknown.

Method: immunoSEQ multiplex PCR; TCRdb's copy keeps in-frame clones and lacks some. The repertoire includes some 81,000 clones, roughly nine tenths of them detected once, and over 5.5% sits in the top ten. Time point specified: blood 4 weeks post-SBRT, at nephrectomy. Treatment meaning: 15 Gy SBRT to primary tumor, nephrectomy 4 weeks later. After SBRT, blood was collected at 2 and 4 weeks, plus baseline. Findings and caveats of the study: Top tumor clonotypes rose in blood 2 weeks post-radiation, then contracted. Baseline intratumoral clonotype presence is unknown without pretreatment biopsies.

The rearrangement uses TRBV4-3 and TRBJ2-2, with 13 bases lining up with TRBD2. The specimen comprised blood, sampled from a patient whose treatment included radiotherapy and nephrectomy. The source is a woman between 65 and 79 years old with renal cell carcinoma. The chain's CDR3 is CASSYGTSGDAGELFF. CDR3 coding DNA: TGCGCCAGCAGCTACGGGACTAGCGGGGACGCCGGGGAGCTGTTTTTT.